The next 27 T cell receptor beta chains were all read from a single sample in a study of T cells in Graves' hyperthyroidism and ophthalmopathy. RNA transcripts gave rise to amplified TCR beta CDR3 regions. Primed by the HTBI set, a first-round RT-PCR was run on the TCR CDR3. TCRdb ran MiXCR on the multiplex PCR reads and lists one entry per CDR3 protein. Of 370,000 or so distinct CDR3 sequences in the sample, 25% were seen once. Sequenced material: blood. These receptor sequences come from a man aged 45-60 years with Graves' hyperthyroidism.

The rearrangement uses TRBV14 and TRBJ2-1, with 7 bases fitting TRBD2. CDR1 is SGHDN, CDR2 FVKESK, per germline. Trimming cost V 1 base and J 5 bases; bases outside gene matches: 2. This CDR3 contains 14 residues. The CDR3 sequence: CASSQALANNEQFF. In DNA, the CDR3 is TGTGCCAGCAGCCAAGCACTAGCGAACAATGAGCAGTTCTTC.

In this sample, this clonotype turned up a few times. This chain joins TRBV2 and TRBJ2-5, with 8 positions matching TRBD2. V gave up 6 bases and J gave up 0 bases; unmatched junction bases: 3. From germline, CDR1 is SNHLY and CDR2 FYNNEI. CDR3 length: 14 residues. For the CDR3, the DNA is TGTGCCAGCAGCCGGACTAGCAACCAAGAGACCCAGTACTTC. Translated, it gives CASSRTSNQETQYF. The variable domain in full, with the rest retrieved from reference TRBV2 and TRBJ2-5, is EPEVTQTPSHQVTQMGQEVILRCVPISNHLYFYWYRQILGQKVEFLVSFYNNEISEKSEIFDDQFSVERPDGSNFTLKIRSTKLEDSAMYFCASSRTSNQETQYFGPGTRLLVL.

As regards this clonotype: A junction boundary mismatches the germline segment, possibly from a read error. This chain joins TRBV28 and TRBJ1-1, with D maybe TRBD1 (5 bases). Germline V gene sequence: CDR1 MDHEN, CDR2 SYDVKM. There are 15 residues in the CDR3. The CDR3, as DNA: TGCGCCAGCAGGGCGGACCGGCGGCTGAACACTGAAGCTTTCTTT. Protein sequence: CASRADRRLNTEAFF.

The chain combines TRBV27 with TRBJ1-4, with D tentatively TRBD1 (5 bases). The length of the CDR3 is 14 residues. Between the trimmed V and J ends, which lost 4 bases and 8 bases, there was a span of 14 bases. Germline V gives CDR1 MNHEY, CDR2 SMNVEV (reference sequence). The CDR3 sequence: CASSYWGEGEKLFF. CDR3 in DNA: TGTGCCAGCAGTTATTGGGGGGAGGGAGAAAAACTGTTTTTT.

The CDR3 DNA reads TGTGCCAGCAGAGGGGGACAGGGTGGGGACCGGAGCTACGAGCAGTACTTC. Its translation is CASRGGQGGDRSYEQYF. This chain links TRBV2 with TRBJ2-7, with TRBD1 identical over 9 bases. The CDR3 sequence is 17 residues long. Germline V gene lookup returns CDR1 SNHLY and CDR2 FYNNEI. V gave up 6 bases and J gave up 3 bases; unmatched junction bases: 15.

This clonotype turned up a few times. The rearrangement uses TRBV6-2 or TRBV6-3 and TRBJ1-5; no firm D call. V was pared by 6 bases and J by 3 bases, with 9 bases between. Germline CDR1 is MNHEY and CDR2 is SVGEGT. The CDR3 consists of 13 residues. Written as DNA, the CDR3 is TGTGCCAGCAGCCACGTATCCAATCAGCCCCAGCATTTT. This translates into CASSHVSNQPQHF.

The chain carries TRBV7-2 and TRBJ1-4; no clear D. This CDR3 spans 14 amino acids. Trimming took off 3 bases at V and 5 bases at J, with 10 bases between the two ends. Germline V gene data show CDR1 as SGHTA and CDR2 as FQGNSA. The CDR3 DNA sequence: TGTGCCAGCAGCTTCATGCTTCACAATGAAAAACTGTTTTTT. Protein: CASSFMLHNEKLFF.

This rearrangement joins TRBV3-1 to TRBJ2-2; D unclear. The germline gives CDR1 LGHDT, CDR2 YNNKEL (reference sequence). CDR3 size: 13 residues. The V gene lost 3 bases and the J gene lost 5 bases, with 7 bases spanning the gap. The CDR3 reads CASSHLRTGELFF. The CDR3 DNA reads TGTGCCAGCAGCCATCTTAGAACCGGGGAGCTGTTTTTT.

This clonotype was recorded a few times. This sequence joins TRBV11-3 and TRBJ1-1; no clear D gene. This CDR3 comprises 15 residues. V lost 2 bases, J lost 3 bases, and 13 bases lay in between. Per germline, CDR1 SGHNT and CDR2 YENEEA. The CDR3 region has the DNA TGTGCCAGCAGCTTAAGGGAAGCGTCCCACACTGAAGCTTTCTTT. It encodes CASSLREASHTEAFF.

This sequence joins TRBV7-7 and TRBJ2-3; 9 bases match TRBD1. Germline CDR1 and CDR2: SSHAT and FNYEAQ (reference sequence). The trim removed 3 bases at V and 9 bases at J, leaving 1 base unmatched. The CDR3 has 12 residues. The CDR3 DNA sequence: TGTGCCAGCAGCTTGGGGACAGGGACGCAGTATTTT. It translates to CASSLGTGTQYF.

V and J are TRBV28 and TRBJ2-5, with a possible D match to TRBD2 (7 bases). Germline loops: CDR1 MDHEN, CDR2 SYDVKM. The CDR3 runs 14 residues. The germline V and J ends were trimmed by 8 bases and 2 bases, with 15 bases remaining between them. CDR3 nucleotide sequence: TGTGCCAGCGGAGGAGCGGGACAACAAGAGACCCAGTACTTC. Its translation is CASGGAGQQETQYF. The full variable domain, with the rest looked up from reference TRBV28 and TRBJ2-5, is DVKVTQSSRYLVKRTGEKVFLECVQDMDHENMFWYRQDPGLGLRLIYFSYDVKMKEKGDIPEGYSVSREKKERFSLILESASTNQTSMYLCASGGAGQQETQYFGPGTRLLVL.

V and J are TRBV28 and TRBJ2-7; TRBD1 is a possible D gene (5 bases). Trimming cost V 7 bases and J 2 bases, with 30 bases left between them. From germline, CDR1 is MDHEN and CDR2 SYDVKM. The CDR3 length is 19 residues. This CDR3 is CASTTYRKIDPSTTYEQYF. CDR3 nucleotides: TGTGCCAGCACCACCTACAGGAAGATAGACCCATCAACGACCTACGAGCAGTACTTC.

V is TRBV27 and J is TRBJ1-1; TRBD1 is a possible D gene (6 bases). The CDR3 length is 13 residues. The V and J ends lost 5 bases and 4 bases respectively, with 11 bases between them. Germline CDR1 is MNHEY and CDR2 is SMNVEV (reference sequence). CDR3 in amino acids: CASSPGEGTEAFF. The DNA for the CDR3 is TGTGCCAGCAGTCCAGGGGAGGGCACTGAAGCTTTCTTT.

The rearrangement joins TRBV19 to TRBJ1-1; D gene uncertain. Per the germline V gene, CDR1 is LNHDA and CDR2 is SQIVND (reference sequence). The ends were cut back, 0 bases at V and 1 base at J, with 9 bases in the middle. This CDR3 spans 15 amino acids. Here the CDR3 reads CASSIDLRTNTEAFF. DNA of the CDR3: TGTGCCAGTAGTATAGATTTGAGAACGAACACTGAAGCTTTCTTT.

J is TRBJ1-2 and V is TRBV5-1; 10 nucleotides line up with TRBD1. Germline V gene lookup returns CDR1 SGHRS and CDR2 YFSETQ. The CDR3 length is 15 residues. V shed 0 bases and J 5 bases; nucleotides not matched to a gene: 4. The CDR3: CASSLEGQGLYGYTF. For the CDR3, the DNA is TGCGCCAGCAGCTTGGAGGGACAGGGGTTGTATGGCTACACCTTC.

The rearrangement uses TRBV20-1 and TRBJ1-5; 8 nucleotides match TRBD1. Germline V gives CDR1 DFQATT, CDR2 SNEGSKA (reference sequence). The CDR3 runs to 14 residues. The J segment lost 2 bases and the V segment lost 5 bases, leaving 5 bases of the junction unmatched. The CDR3 region has the DNA TGCAGTGCTTTGGACAGGGTTGGCAATCAGCCCCAGCATTTT. Amino acid sequence: CSALDRVGNQPQHF.

This clonotype has only a few counts. The chain is built from TRBV24-1 and TRBJ2-1; 11 bases match TRBD2. The CDR3 loop spans 16 amino acids. The V segment lost 3 bases and the J segment 7 bases; nucleotides outside the gene matches: 7. CDR1 and CDR2 from the germline V gene are KGHDR and SFDVKD. As DNA, the CDR3 is TGTGCCACCAGTGATCAGACTAGCGGGATTCCTAATGAGCAGTTCTTC. This codes for CATSDQTSGIPNEQFF.

This clonotype turned up a few times. The V gene is TRBV2, the J gene TRBJ2-7; TRBD1 matches at 8 bases. The germline CDR1 and CDR2 sequences are SNHLY and FYNNEI. The CDR3 is made up of 14 amino acids. With V trimmed by 4 bases and J by 3 bases, 5 bases remained unmatched. The CDR3 DNA sequence: TGTGCCAGCAGTGGTATTACAGGGGGCTACGAGCAGTACTTC. Translated: CASSGITGGYEQYF.

At least ten counts were recorded for this clonotype. The gene calls are TRBV20-1 and TRBJ2-1, with 12 bases fitting TRBD2. V lost 1 base and J lost 7; bases outside the gene matches: 2. The CDR3 is 14 amino acids. CDR1 DFQATT and CDR2 SNEGSKA come from the germline V gene (reference sequence). The CDR3 DNA sequence: TGCAGTGCTAGAGGGGGGACTAGCGGGAATGAGCAGTTCTTC. The encoded protein is CSARGGTSGNEQFF.

This chain links TRBV18 with TRBJ2-5, with D uncertain. This CDR3 spans 13 amino acids. Germline CDR1 reads KGHSH; CDR2 reads LQKENI. V gave up 6 bases and J gave up 2 bases, with 10 bases separating them. The CDR3 nucleotides read TGTGCCAGCTCGGTGTCCCGACAAGAGACCCAGTACTTC. Amino acids: CASSVSRQETQYF.

This clonotype occurred a few times. V usage is TRBV9 and J usage is TRBJ2-3; TRBD2 agrees at 7 bases. CDR3 length equals 17 residues. CDR1 and CDR2 (germline): SGDLS, YYNGEE. V dropped 1 base and J dropped 5; count of bases not matched to a gene: 13. CDR3 nucleotides: TGTGCCAGCAGCGTAAGGGCTAGCGGAAACGGGGGAGATACGCAGTATTTT. Translating it yields CASSVRASGNGGDTQYF.

The chain carries TRBV19 and TRBJ2-1; D is perhaps TRBD2 (6 bases). The CDR3 extends over 14 amino acids. The V gene lost 2 bases and the J gene lost 13 bases, with 18 bases spanning the gap. The V gene's germline CDR1 is LNHDA and CDR2 SQIVND (reference sequence). The CDR3 DNA sequence: TGTGCCAGTAGTATATTTTCGCGGGAAGGAGTCCAGTTCTTC. This sequence encodes CASSIFSREGVQFF.

V and J are TRBV11-3 and TRBJ2-2; TRBD1 matches 8 bases. Looked up from germline, CDR1 is SGHNT and CDR2 is YENEEA. With V trimmed by 5 bases and J by 4 bases, 0 bases remained unmatched. The CDR3 covers 13 residues. The CDR3 coding sequence is TGTGCCAGCAGCACAGGGGGCACCGGGGAGCTGTTTTTT. It is translated as CASSTGGTGELFF.

This chain connects TRBV6-1 to TRBJ1-5; the D is unclear. Trimming removed 3 bases at V and 2 bases at J, with 11 bases between. CDR1 is MNHNS and CDR2 is SASEGT in the germline V gene. The CDR3 covers 15 residues. The CDR3 here is CASSDFVMGNQPQHF. CDR3 coding DNA: TGTGCCAGCAGTGATTTCGTGATGGGCAATCAGCCCCAGCATTTT.

This clonotype has more than one count but fewer than ten. V usage is TRBV5-4 and J usage is TRBJ1-1, with D possibly matching TRBD1 (5 bases). This CDR3 is 13 amino acids long. Germline V gives CDR1 SGHNT, CDR2 YYREEE (reference sequence). V was cut by 3 bases and J by 3 bases, with 9 bases left in between. CDR3 sequence: CASSSVGDTEAFF. CDR3 coding DNA: TGTGCCAGCAGCTCCGTGGGGGACACTGAAGCTTTCTTT.

This clonotype was observed a handful of times. This chain uses TRBV10-3 with TRBJ2-5; D ambiguous. Germline V gene lookup returns CDR1 ENHRY and CDR2 SYGVKD. This CDR3 is 11 amino acids long. Trimming took 6 bases from V and 5 from J, leaving 7 bases between them. CDR3 in DNA: TGTGCCATCAGCCACGGCGAGACCCAGTACTTC. It yields the protein CAISHGETQYF.

This clonotype was seen repeatedly, ten times or more. The chain has TRBV6-5 and TRBJ2-5; D not resolved. Germline V gene sequence: CDR1 MNHEY, CDR2 SVGAGI. The ends were cut back, 8 bases at V and 2 bases at J, with 12 bases in the middle. The CDR3 consists of 13 residues. The CDR3 spells CASCPAVQETQYF. The CDR3 DNA reads TGTGCCAGCTGTCCGGCGGTACAAGAGACCCAGTACTTC.